This is a list of T cell receptor beta chains from one sample in a study of PD-1 and CTLA-4 blockade in melanoma. The data were produced by immunoSEQ multiplex PCR, yet TCRdb's version contains in-frame clones alone and is incomplete. The sample has some 29,000 clones, roughly 89% seen once. The sample consisted of CD8+ T cells from peripheral blood, taken before anti-PD-1 treatment. The source of these receptors is a human donor with melanoma. The CDR3 runs from the conserved cysteine through the conserved F or W. A D gene is named only where the DNA matches it firmly. Only some rows state a clone size, as once, few, many or a class for expanded clones.

v_call	j_call	clone_size	d_call	cdr3_nt	cdr3_aa
TRBV7-9	TRBJ2-7	-	-	TGTGCCAGCAGCCGCCCCGGGATAGGTCCCCTATACGAGCAGTACTTC	CASSRPGIGPLYEQYF
TRBV14	TRBJ1-6	-	TRBD1	TGTGCCAGCAGCCTCGTAGGCGGAACAGGGGTTTCACCCCTCCACTTT	CASSLVGGTGVSPLHF
TRBV11-2	TRBJ2-7	-	-	TGTGCCAGCAGCTTAGTCGACGGATCTGAGCAGTACTTC	CASSLVDGSEQYF
TRBV30	TRBJ2-2	-	TRBD2	TGTGCCTGGAGTTTGCGGGGGGTCCTACCTGGGGAGCTGTTTTTT	CAWSLRGVLPGELFF
TRBV2	TRBJ1-1	-	-	TGTGCCAGCACCTCGGCCCTCACTGAAGCTTTCTTT	CASTSALTEAFF
TRBV27	TRBJ2-1	-	TRBD1	TGTGCCAGCAGCCCCGGGACAGGGGGCTTCTATGAGCAGTTCTTC	CASSPGTGGFYEQFF
TRBV7-9	TRBJ2-4	-	-	TGTGCCAGCAGCCCCTCAGCCAAAAACATTCAGTACTTC	CASSPSAKNIQYF
TRBV6-5	TRBJ2-7	-	TRBD1	TGTGCCAGCAGTTATGGACAGGAAACCTACGAGCAGTACTTC	CASSYGQETYEQYF
TRBV10-1	TRBJ2-1	once	-	TGCGCCAGCAGCCCGGGACGAGAGGAGCAGTTCTTC	CASSPGREEQFF
TRBV10-1	TRBJ1-1	-	-	TGCGCCAGCAGTGCAGGGGATCTAAACACTGAAGCTTTCTTT	CASSAGDLNTEAFF
TRBV30	TRBJ1-3	once	-	TGTGCCTGGGAGACGGGACTCGGGGAAGTAGCCACCATATATTTT	CAWETGLGEVATIYF
TRBV10-2	TRBJ2-7	-	TRBD1	TGCGCCAGCACCCCGGGACAGGGGTACGAGCAGTACTTC	CASTPGQGYEQYF
TRBV14	TRBJ2-1	-	-	TGTGCCAGCAGCCAAGACGCCAACGGGCCTTGGGATGAGCAGTTCTTC	CASSQDANGPWDEQFF
TRBV6-5	TRBJ2-3	-	TRBD2	TGTGCCAGCAGCCCCCGGGGGGACGGGGCAGATACGCAGTATTTT	CASSPRGDGADTQYF